These 8 T cell receptor beta chains were sequenced from one sample in a study of blood T cells in healthy people across ages. For the second PCR, which ran for about 7 to 12 cycles, a sample-barcoded 5' primer and a J-beta primer mix were used. TCRdb itself ran the 5' RACE reads through MiXCR, one entry per CDR3 protein. The sample includes about a million distinct CDR3 sequences, just over 50% seen only once; the top ten take about a fifth. Sequenced material: blood. These receptors all stem from a woman aged 55-70 years in good health.

The genes are TRBV29-1 and TRBJ2-1; D is undetermined. The CDR3 extends over 13 amino acids. Germline CDR1 is SQVTM and CDR2 is ANQGSEA. V was pared by 8 bases and J by 9 bases, with 20 bases between. In nucleotides, the CDR3 is TGCAGCTCAAGGGTCTTATCCGTGGGTGAGCAGTTCTTC. It codes for CSSRVLSVGEQFF.

The chain is built from TRBV7-2 and TRBJ2-3; 8 bases are shared with TRBD2. This CDR3 has 17 amino acids. Trimming removed 4 bases from V and 0 bases from J; junction bases left unmatched: 9. CDR1 is SGHTA and CDR2 is FQGNSA in the germline V gene. The CDR3 here is CASSSRAGGTSTDTQYF. The CDR3 nucleotides are TGTGCCAGCAGCTCCCGGGCGGGGGGAACTAGCACAGATACGCAGTATTTT.

V gene TRBV4-3 combines with J gene TRBJ2-7; 9 bases agree with TRBD2. CDR1 is LGHNA, CDR2 YSLEER, per germline. This CDR3 spans 17 amino acids. With 0 bases clipped from V and 3 bases from J, the junction kept 9 bases outside the gene matches. As DNA, the CDR3 is TGCGCCAGCAGCCAAGATAATCGGGCTAGCGGGATCTACGAGCAGTACTTC. It encodes CASSQDNRASGIYEQYF.

This clonotype was counted a few times. At one of its ends the junction is not consistent with the germline gene, which may arise from a read error. The rearrangement joins TRBV6-1 to TRBJ1-2; TRBD1 might be the D (6 bases). CDR1 and CDR2 (germline): MNHNS, SASEGT. The length of the CDR3 is 14 residues. CDR3 nucleotide sequence: TGTGCCAGCAGCGAAGGGGGGACCAACTATGGCTACACCTTC. Protein product: CASSEGGTNYGYTF.

CDR3 sequence: CASSMGQGWFYGYTF. The CDR3 region has the DNA TGTGCCAGCAGCATGGGACAGGGATGGTTCTATGGCTACACCTTC. The rearrangement uses TRBV28 and TRBJ1-2; 9 positions agree with TRBD1. Trimming took 6 bases from V and 4 from J; bases not matched to a gene: 9. The CDR3 has 15 residues. The germline gives CDR1 MDHEN, CDR2 SYDVKM.

The V and J genes are TRBV4-2 and TRBJ1-1, with D unclear. CDR1 and CDR2 (germline): LGHNA, YNFKEQ. Trimming took 0 bases from V and 2 from J, leaving 7 bases between them. The CDR3 loop spans 14 amino acids. DNA for the CDR3: TGTGCCAGCAGCCAAGACGAAACAAACACTGAAGCTTTCTTT. This gives the protein CASSQDETNTEAFF.

The V and J genes are TRBV7-6 and TRBJ2-1; 7 bases are shared with TRBD2. This CDR3 comprises 14 residues. The V gene's germline CDR1 is SGHVS and CDR2 FNYEAQ. V trimming: 4 bases; J trimming: 8 bases; junction bases outside the gene matches: 8. For the CDR3, the DNA is TGTGCCAGCAGCTCGGGGGGACCTTACGATGAGCAGTTCTTC. This sequence encodes CASSSGGPYDEQFF.

The chain couples TRBV7-2 to TRBJ2-5, with D possibly matching TRBD2 (7 bases). Trimming cost V 0 bases and J 2 bases, with 16 bases left between them. This CDR3 is 17 amino acids long. Per the germline V gene, CDR1 is SGHTA and CDR2 is FQGNSA. Written as DNA, the CDR3 is TGTGCCAGCAGCTTAGCGTTCGGGGGCGGGGGACAAGAGACCCAGTACTTC. Protein sequence: CASSLAFGGGGQETQYF.